This TCR beta chain appears in the sequencing data of a study of vaccination and CD4 T cells after COVID-19. Study background: Overlapping spike peptides of SARS-CoV-2, HCoV-NL63, HCoV-OC43 and HCoV-229E were used, and cells were stimulated with them.

The treatment is: approximately 10-day PBMC culture with coronavirus spike peptide pools or control peptides (ViraFEST assay). The trim removed 6 bases at V and 6 bases at J, leaving 9 bases unmatched. The CDR3 is made up of 14 amino acids. Remarks on this clonotype: The antigen is undetermined.

The Oncomine TCR Beta short-read assay was applied to DNA of cultured CD4+ T cells. Genomic DNA extraction was carried out from cultured CD4+ T cells. MiXCR was run by TCRdb on the PCR reads, yielding one entry per CDR3 protein. The table has about 7,300 distinct CDR3 sequences, 40% to 65% seen once. The source of this sequence is a human donor who had recovered from COVID-19. The genes are TRBV12-3 or TRBV12-4 and TRBJ2-7; 9 nucleotides line up with TRBD1. What was sequenced was CD4+ T cells from blood, cultured in vitro. The CDR3 nucleotides read TGTGCCAGCAGCAGACAGGGGGAGCAGTCCGAGCAGTACTTC. Its translation is CASSRQGEQSEQYF.